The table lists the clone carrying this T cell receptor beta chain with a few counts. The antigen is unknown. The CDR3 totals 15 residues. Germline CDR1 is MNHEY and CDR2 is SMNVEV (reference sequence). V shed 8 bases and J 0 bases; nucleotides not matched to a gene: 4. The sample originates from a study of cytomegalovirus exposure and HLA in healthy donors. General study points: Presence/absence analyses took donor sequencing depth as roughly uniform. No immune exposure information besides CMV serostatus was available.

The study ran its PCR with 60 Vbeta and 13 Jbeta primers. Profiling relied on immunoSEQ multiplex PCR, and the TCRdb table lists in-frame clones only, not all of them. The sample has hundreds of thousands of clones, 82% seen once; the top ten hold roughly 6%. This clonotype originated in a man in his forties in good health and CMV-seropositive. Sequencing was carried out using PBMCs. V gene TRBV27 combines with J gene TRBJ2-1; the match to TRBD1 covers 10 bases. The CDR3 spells CASGRDRGSYNEQFF. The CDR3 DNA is TGTGCCAGCGGCCGGGACAGGGGCTCCTACAATGAGCAGTTCTTC.